These 25 T cell receptor beta chains originate from one sample sequenced in a study of regulatory T cells in long-lasting Graves disease. Time point reported: newly diagnosed GD, antithyroid drugs for less than 3 months. The TCR library used RNA extracted from PBMCs. With iRepertoire HTBI primers and Arm-PCR of CDR3 regions, TCR beta libraries were built. TCRdb analysed the multiplex PCR reads with MiXCR anew, one entry per CDR3 protein. Among roughly 610,000 distinct CDR3 sequences listed, 15% to 20% were seen once. These data were likewise used in another study, on T cells in Graves' hyperthyroidism and ophthalmopathy.

Sample: peripheral blood mononuclear cells (PBMCs), taken at new diagnosis, from a patient treated with antithyroid drugs. The receptors here all came from a man aged 18-30 years with Graves disease.

This clonotype was observed a handful of times. The chain combines TRBV20-1 with TRBJ2-6; D unresolved. Trimming removed 4 bases from V and 0 bases from J, with 7 bases in between. From germline, CDR1 is DFQATT and CDR2 SNEGSKA (reference sequence). This CDR3 spans 14 amino acids. CDR3 sequence (DNA): TGCAGTGCTACCGAAATCTCTGGGGCCAACGTCCTGACTTTC. Protein product: CSATEISGANVLTF.

The chain is built from TRBV20-1 and TRBJ2-1; 8 bases align to TRBD2. J lost 7 bases, V lost 5 bases, and 10 bases had no gene match. CDR3 size: 14 residues. The V gene's germline CDR1 is DFQATT and CDR2 SNEGSKA (reference sequence). CDR3 loop: CSAGSGGPKNEQFF. The CDR3 nucleotides are TGCAGTGCTGGGTCGGGAGGGCCCAAAAATGAGCAGTTCTTC.

This clonotype was seen at least ten times. The chain recombines TRBV6-1 with TRBJ2-5; no definite D call. This CDR3 has 13 amino acids. Germline V gives CDR1 MNHNS, CDR2 SASEGT. V shed 2 bases and J shed 6 bases, with 10 bases lying between them. In DNA form, the CDR3 reads TGTGCCAGCAGTGAATCCCTGTGGCAGACCCAGTACTTC. Translation: CASSESLWQTQYF.

This clonotype was observed at least ten times. The chain couples TRBV7-3 to TRBJ2-1; the match to TRBD1 covers 8 bases. Germline loops: CDR1 SGHTA, CDR2 FQGTGA. The CDR3 spans 14 residues. V lost 5 bases and J lost 7; bases outside the gene matches: 7. The CDR3 DNA reads as TGTGCCAGCAGCCGAGACAGGGGTGCGAATGAGCAGTTCTTC. Translation: CASSRDRGANEQFF.

This clonotype appeared many times. The chain combines TRBV3-1 with TRBJ2-7; D is unresolved. V gave up 1 base and J gave up 5 bases, with 12 bases separating them. CDR3 length: 14 residues. The V gene's germline CDR1 is LGHDT and CDR2 YNNKEL (reference sequence). The CDR3: CASSQVPNYHEQYF. CDR3 bases: TGTGCCAGCAGCCAAGTTCCTAATTACCACGAGCAGTACTTC.

This clonotype came up a few times. The rearrangement uses TRBV25-1 and TRBJ2-1; 9 bases line up with TRBD1. The CDR3 sequence is 15 residues long. Germline assignment: CDR1 MGHDK and CDR2 SYGVNS. Trimming cost V 3 bases and J 9 bases; bases outside gene matches: 9. CDR3 sequence reads: CASSEAGTGRIEQFF. As DNA, the CDR3 is TGTGCCAGCAGTGAGGCCGGGACAGGGAGAATTGAGCAGTTCTTC. The whole variable domain, remainder taken from reference TRBV25-1 and TRBJ2-1, is EADIYQTPRYLVIGTGKKITLECSQTMGHDKMYWYQQDPGMELHLIHYSYGVNSTEKGDLSSESTVSRIRTEHFPLTLESARPSHTSQYLCASSEAGTGRIEQFFGPGTRLTVL.

V and J are TRBV30 and TRBJ2-5, with 9 bases matching TRBD2. Germline trimming cut 4 bases from V and 1 base from J; bases unmatched to any gene: 1. Germline CDR1 is GTSNPN and CDR2 is SVGIG (reference sequence). The CDR3 has 13 amino acids. The CDR3 nucleotides are TGTGCCTGGACTAGCGGGACCCAAGAGACCCAGTACTTC. The encoded protein is CAWTSGTQETQYF.

This clonotype appeared many times. The chain uses TRBV12-3 or TRBV12-4 and TRBJ2-3, with a weak D call TRBD2 (6 bases). There are 15 residues in the CDR3. The ends were cut back, 7 bases at V and 1 base at J, with 15 bases in the middle. CDR3 loop: CASTPTAGRTDTQYF. The DNA of the CDR3 is TGTGCCAGCACCCCTACAGCGGGTCGCACAGATACGCAGTATTTT.

The chain combines TRBV5-1 with TRBJ2-2; D assignment may be TRBD1 or TRBD2 (5 bases each). V lost 5 bases, J lost 5 bases, and 16 bases lay in between. CDR1 is SGHRS, CDR2 YFSETQ, per germline. This CDR3 comprises 15 residues. The CDR3 bases are TGCGCCAGCAGGCCGGGGCTAGGTGGAACCGGGGAGCTGTTTTTT. Translated: CASRPGLGGTGELFF.

There are many counts of this clonotype. DNA of the CDR3: TGTGCCAGCAGCCCCATTTCCGGGACTAGCGGGACCCAAGAGACCCAGTACTTC. Translation: CASSPISGTSGTQETQYF. This chain joins TRBV11-2 and TRBJ2-5; 13 bases line up with TRBD2. This CDR3 has 18 amino acids. V was pared by 5 bases and J by 1 base, with 10 bases of the junction left unmatched. Germline lookup yields CDR1 SGHAT and CDR2 FQNNGV.

The rearrangement joins TRBV12-3 or TRBV12-4 to TRBJ2-2; the match to TRBD2 covers 14 bases. After removal of 6 bases from V and 7 bases from J, the junction contained 4 bases not matched to a gene. This CDR3 has 15 residues. The CDR3 protein is CASSGLAGGYGELFF. In nucleotides, the CDR3 is TGTGCCAGCAGCGGACTAGCGGGAGGATACGGGGAGCTGTTTTTT.

V usage is TRBV4-2 and J usage is TRBJ1-3, with a weak D call TRBD1 (5 bases). The CDR3 consists of 15 residues. Per germline, CDR1 LGHNA and CDR2 YNFKEQ. V lost 1 base to trimming and J lost 8 bases, with 15 bases between them. This CDR3 is CASSQGAAGRDTIYF. CDR3 DNA sequence: TGTGCCAGCAGCCAAGGAGCGGCGGGACGGGACACCATATATTTT.

This clonotype was counted many times. The rearrangement links TRBV2 to TRBJ2-1; 8 bases line up with TRBD2. V shed 7 bases and J 10 bases; nucleotides not matched to a gene: 12. Germline lookup yields CDR1 SNHLY and CDR2 FYNNEI. CDR3 length equals 14 residues. As DNA, the CDR3 is TGTGCCAGCACCCCCGGGACTAGTCTAGGCGAGCAGTTCTTC. Translated, it gives CASTPGTSLGEQFF.

To note about this clonotype: One end of the junction varies from germline; a read error may be responsible. This chain uses TRBV19 with TRBJ1-1; D gene ambiguous. Per the germline V gene, CDR1 is LNHDA and CDR2 is SQIVND (reference sequence). The CDR3 contains 14 residues. CDR3 amino acids: CASSTKSQNAEAFF. CDR3 DNA: TGTGCCAGTAGTACTAAGAGTCAGAACGCTGAAGCTTTCTTT.

This clonotype was detected many times. The V gene is TRBV7-9, the J gene TRBJ2-1; 12 positions match TRBD2. The CDR3 sequence is 16 residues long. The V gene end was trimmed by 5 bases and the J gene end by 5 bases; junction bases not matched to a gene: 7. Germline V gene data show CDR1 as SEHNR and CDR2 as FQNEAQ (reference sequence). The CDR3 reads CASSSTSGRIHNEQFF. CDR3 DNA: TGTGCCAGCAGCAGTACTAGCGGGAGGATCCACAATGAGCAGTTCTTC.

This clonotype turned up a few times. The chain employs TRBV6-1 and TRBJ2-5; D may be TRBD2 (5 bases). Trimming took off 3 bases at V and 5 bases at J, with 13 bases between the two ends. In germline, CDR1 is MNHNS, CDR2 SASEGT. The CDR3 has 14 residues. CDR3 sequence reads: CASSERGPGETQYF. The DNA of the CDR3 is TGTGCCAGCAGTGAGCGTGGCCCGGGGGAGACCCAGTACTTC.

The rearrangement links TRBV4-2 to TRBJ2-2, with 7 nucleotides matching TRBD2. Trimming removed 0 bases from V and 1 base from J; junction bases left unmatched: 5. The germline CDR1 and CDR2 sequences are LGHNA and YNFKEQ. The CDR3 sequence is 17 residues long. CDR3 nucleotides: TGTGCCAGCAGCCAAGAGGGGGGGACGATGAACACCGGGGAGCTGTTTTTT. Protein product: CASSQEGGTMNTGELFF.

The CDR3 coding sequence is TGTGCCAGCAGATCCTCGGGAGCGGCCGGGACCCCTGAAGCTTTCTTT. This encodes CASRSSGAAGTPEAFF. The chain joins TRBV11-2 to TRBJ1-1; D is possibly TRBD1 (5 bases). The V end was cut by 6 bases, the J end by 6 bases, with 23 bases between. Germline-derived CDR1 and CDR2 are SGHAT and FQNNGV. The CDR3 consists of 16 residues. Full variable domain (missing parts from reference TRBV11-2 and TRBJ1-1): EAGVAQSPRYKIIEKRQSVAFWCNPISGHATLYWYQQILGQGPKLLIQFQNNGVVDDSQLPKDRFSAERLKGVDSTLKIQPAKLEDSAVYLCASRSSGAAGTPEAFFGQGTRLTVV.

This clonotype showed up many times. The rearrangement joins TRBV11-2 to TRBJ2-2, with D perhaps TRBD2 (6 bases). This CDR3 has 14 residues. With 1 base removed from V and 6 bases from J, the gap between germline ends came to 9 bases. Germline V gives CDR1 SGHAT, CDR2 FQNNGV. This CDR3 reads CASSLGEVAGELFF. CDR3 bases: TGTGCCAGCAGCTTAGGGGAGGTCGCCGGGGAGCTGTTTTTT.

The chain joins TRBV9 to TRBJ2-2; 8 nucleotides align to TRBD2. The junction had 3 bases not matched to a gene; V was cut back by 0 bases and J by 2 bases. The CDR3 runs to 16 residues. CDR1 and CDR2 (germline): SGDLS, YYNGEE. The CDR3 DNA follows: TGTGCCAGCAGCGTAGACGTAGCGGGAAACACCGGGGAGCTGTTTTTT. It encodes CASSVDVAGNTGELFF.

This chain joins TRBV9 and TRBJ1-4; D uncertain. V was shortened by 1 base and J by 0 bases, with 4 bases between the two germline ends. The CDR3 length is 14 residues. Germline V gives CDR1 SGDLS, CDR2 YYNGEE. Written as DNA, the CDR3 is TGTGCCAGCAGCGTATCCCCAACTAATGAAAAACTGTTTTTT. Translating it yields CASSVSPTNEKLFF. Full variable domain (remainder filled in from reference TRBV9 and TRBJ1-4): DSGVTQTPKHLITATGQRVTLRCSPRSGDLSVYWYQQSLDQGLQFLIQYYNGEERAKGNILERFSAQQFPDLHSELNLSSLELGDSALYFCASSVSPTNEKLFFGSGTQLSVL.

Only a few counts were recorded for this clonotype. This rearrangement joins TRBV14 to TRBJ2-6, with TRBD1 matching over 7 bases. V dropped 0 bases and J dropped 8; count of bases not matched to a gene: 13. Germline V gene sequence: CDR1 SGHDN, CDR2 FVKESK. The CDR3 runs 18 residues. CDR3 loop: CASSQDWGQNWGSNVLTF. CDR3 sequence (DNA): TGTGCCAGCAGCCAAGATTGGGGACAGAATTGGGGCTCCAACGTCCTGACTTTC.

In its sample, this clonotype was seen many times. This chain uses TRBV18 with TRBJ2-7; TRBD1 aligns across 11 bases. The CDR3 runs to 17 residues. Trimming took 4 bases from V and 2 from J; bases not matched to a gene: 10. Germline CDR1 is KGHSH and CDR2 is LQKENI. CDR3 region: CASSLGAPGQGAYEQYF. The CDR3 DNA follows: TGTGCCAGCTCACTTGGGGCCCCGGGACAGGGGGCCTACGAGCAGTACTTC.

This clonotype has ten or more counts. This rearrangement joins TRBV5-1 to TRBJ2-1; 7 bases line up with TRBD1. Germline loops: CDR1 SGHRS, CDR2 YFSETQ. This CDR3 has 13 amino acids. V shed 5 bases and J 4 bases; nucleotides not matched to a gene: 3. This CDR3 reads CASSQGDYNEQFF. CDR3 bases: TGCGCCAGCAGTCAGGGGGATTACAATGAGCAGTTCTTC.

This clonotype has only a few counts. This chain connects TRBV28 to TRBJ1-2, with D perhaps matching TRBD1 (5 bases). The V end was cut by 8 bases, the J end by 4 bases, with 14 bases between. CDR3 length equals 13 residues. CDR1 and CDR2 from the germline V gene are MDHEN and SYDVKM. CDR3 amino acids: CASEGGGVYGYTF. In DNA form, the CDR3 reads TGTGCCAGCGAAGGTGGGGGGGTCTATGGCTACACCTTC.